Listed below are T cell receptor beta chains from one sample, sequenced in a study of T cells in Graves' hyperthyroidism and ophthalmopathy. TCRdb fed the multiplex PCR reads into MiXCR, producing one record per CDR3 protein. Here the sample spans fewer than 650,000 distinct CDR3 sequences, approximately 15% being singletons. Sequencing was done on a sample of blood. These receptors all come from a woman in her 30s with Graves' hyperthyroidism that later progressed to Graves' ophthalmopathy. Each CDR3 is given with its conserved first and last residue. D genes are given only for firm matches. Clone size is given for some rows only: seen once, a few or many times, or a class if the clone is expanded.

V: TRBV2; J: TRBJ2-1; size: many; length: 17; D: TRBD2; DNA: TGTGCCAGCACCGCCCCCACGACTAGCGGGAGTGTCGATGAGCAGTTCTTC; CDR3: CASTAPTTSGSVDEQFF
V: TRBV12-3/TRBV12-4; J: TRBJ2-3; size: .; length: 15; D: TRBD2; DNA: TGTGCCAGCAGCTTATTAGGCGGGGGGGCAGATACGCAGTATTTT; CDR3: CASSLLGGGADTQYF
V: TRBV2; J: TRBJ2-1; size: many; length: 12; D: .; DNA: TGTGCCAGCAGCACCAGTACATATGAGCAGTTCTTC; CDR3: CASSTSTYEQFF
V: TRBV20-1; J: TRBJ2-5; size: many; length: 13; D: .; DNA: TGCAGTCGAGAACTCCAATCACAAGAGACCCAGTACTTC; CDR3: CSRELQSQETQYF
V: TRBV12-5; J: TRBJ1-2; size: many; length: 15; D: .; DNA: TGTGCTAGTGGTTTGGTACCCCCCATTAACTATGGCTACACCTTC; CDR3: CASGLVPPINYGYTF
V: TRBV11-2; J: TRBJ2-2; size: many; length: 14; D: .; DNA: TGTGCCAGCAGCTTAGAGTCAAACACCGGGGAGCTGTTTTTT; CDR3: CASSLESNTGELFF
V: TRBV7-9; J: TRBJ2-1; size: .; length: 17; D: TRBD2; DNA: TGTGCCAGCAGCTTAGGGCTCCGGGGGGGGCCCTACAATGAGCAGTTCTTC; CDR3: CASSLGLRGGPYNEQFF
V: TRBV9; J: TRBJ1-1; size: many; length: 13; D: .; DNA: TGTGCCAGCAGCGTAACGGACGGCGCTGAAGCTTTCTTT; CDR3: CASSVTDGAEAFF
V: TRBV19; J: TRBJ1-5; size: many; length: 15; D: TRBD1; DNA: TGTGCCAGTAGTATAGTACAGGGGCCGAATCAGCCCCAGCATTTT; CDR3: CASSIVQGPNQPQHF
V: TRBV15; J: TRBJ1-5; size: .; length: 12; D: .; DNA: TGTGCCACCAGCCCTGGGGCTCAGCCCCAGCATTTT; CDR3: CATSPGAQPQHF
V: TRBV7-9; J: TRBJ2-7; size: few; length: 12; D: .; DNA: TGTGCCAGCCATGCGGGCTCCTACGAGCAGTACTTC; CDR3: CASHAGSYEQYF
V: TRBV12-3/TRBV12-4; J: TRBJ2-5; size: many; length: 15; D: TRBD2; DNA: TGTGCCAGCAGTTCCCCTAGCGGGATGGGGGAGACCCAGTACTTC; CDR3: CASSSPSGMGETQYF
V: TRBV24-1; J: TRBJ2-1; size: many; length: 17; D: .; DNA: TGTGCCACCAGTGATACCGGTGGAGCGGCAATCCACAATGAGCAGTTCTTC; CDR3: CATSDTGGAAIHNEQFF
V: TRBV28; J: TRBJ1-1; size: once; length: 14; D: .; DNA: TGTGCCAGCAAAGCCTGGGACACCTACACTGAAGCTTTCTTT; CDR3: CASKAWDTYTEAFF
V: TRBV12-5; J: TRBJ2-7; size: many; length: 14; D: .; DNA: TGTGCTAGTGGTTTTAATTCAGAGATAAGGGAGCAGTACTTC; CDR3: CASGFNSEIREQYF
V: TRBV5-8; J: TRBJ2-5; size: many; length: 13; D: .; DNA: TGTGCCAGCAGCTTGGAACGCCGGGAGACCCAGTACTTC; CDR3: CASSLERRETQYF
V: TRBV28; J: TRBJ2-7; size: many; length: 13; D: .; DNA: TGTGCCAGCAGTTTGGGACACCCCTACGAGCAGTACTTC; CDR3: CASSLGHPYEQYF
V: TRBV18; J: TRBJ1-5; size: many; length: 14; D: .; DNA: TGTGCCAGCTCAAATCAACGGACAGATCAGCCCCAGCATTTT; CDR3: CASSNQRTDQPQHF
V: TRBV6-1; J: TRBJ2-6; size: many; length: 18; D: .; DNA: TGTGCCAGCAGTTCGCGTACGTACTCGATGCCTGGGGCCAACGTCCTGACTTTC; CDR3: CASSSRTYSMPGANVLTF
V: TRBV19; J: TRBJ2-5; size: .; length: 15; D: .; DNA: TGTGCCAGTAGTGTCATCCCGGGGGCCCAAGAGACCCAGTACTTC; CDR3: CASSVIPGAQETQYF
V: TRBV24-1; J: TRBJ2-1; size: many; length: 16; D: TRBD2; DNA: TGTGCCACCTCAGACATTAGCGGGAACTCCTACAATGAGCAGTTCTTC; CDR3: CATSDISGNSYNEQFF
V: TRBV7-2; J: TRBJ1-4; size: many; length: 16; D: .; DNA: TGTGCCAGCAGCCGAGGACAGTGGGTAACTAATGAAAAACTGTTTTTT; CDR3: CASSRGQWVTNEKLFF
V: TRBV10-3; J: TRBJ2-7; size: few; length: 14; D: TRBD2; DNA: TGTGCCATCAGCGGGACTAGCGGGCTATACGAGCAGTACTTC; CDR3: CAISGTSGLYEQYF
V: TRBV2; J: TRBJ1-1; size: many; length: 14; D: .; DNA: TGTGCCAGCACCCAGACGGCGCAGAACACTGAAGCTTTCTTT; CDR3: CASTQTAQNTEAFF
V: TRBV29-1; J: TRBJ2-7; size: .; length: 17; D: TRBD1; DNA: TGCAGCGTTGTTGGATGGGGCTCGGGACAGGGGTCCTACGAGCAGTACTTC; CDR3: CSVVGWGSGQGSYEQYF
V: TRBV7-8; J: TRBJ2-5; size: many; length: 14; D: .; DNA: TGTGCCAGCAGCCCGACACCCTGGGAAGGGACCCAGTACTTC; CDR3: CASSPTPWEGTQYF
V: TRBV29-1; J: TRBJ1-3; size: many; length: 13; D: .; DNA: TGCAGCGTTGAAGATGAATCCGGAAACACCATATATTTT; CDR3: CSVEDESGNTIYF
V: TRBV12-3/TRBV12-4; J: TRBJ2-3; size: many; length: 16; D: .; DNA: TGTGCCAGCAGTCATGGGTGGACAACTTCCACAGATACGCAGTATTTT; CDR3: CASSHGWTTSTDTQYF
V: TRBV12-3/TRBV12-4; J: TRBJ2-5; size: few; length: 15; D: .; DNA: TGTGCCAGCAGTTTGGCAGGTCCTGCTTCGGAGACCCAGTACTTC; CDR3: CASSLAGPASETQYF
V: TRBV6-2/TRBV6-3; J: TRBJ1-4; size: few; length: 15; D: .; DNA: TGTGCCAGCAGTTACCGGGGAGGACTAAATGAAAAACTGTTTTTT; CDR3: CASSYRGGLNEKLFF
V: TRBV20-1; J: TRBJ1-4; size: .; length: 14; D: .; DNA: TGCAGTGCTATCGAAGGGCCAACTAATGAAAAACTGTTTTTT; CDR3: CSAIEGPTNEKLFF
V: TRBV11-2; J: TRBJ2-7; size: many; length: 13; D: .; DNA: TGTGCCAGCAGCAACACGGACAGCTACGAGCAGTACTTC; CDR3: CASSNTDSYEQYF
V: TRBV6-1; J: TRBJ1-4; size: many; length: 15; D: .; DNA: TGTGCCAGCAGCCTCCCCGGGGGGGCGAATGAAAAACTGTTTTTT; CDR3: CASSLPGGANEKLFF
V: TRBV7-9; J: TRBJ2-4; size: few; length: 15; D: TRBD1; DNA: TGTGCCAGCAGCCCCCTCCGGACAGGGGCAAACATTCAGTACTTC; CDR3: CASSPLRTGANIQYF
V: TRBV14; J: TRBJ2-7; size: .; length: 15; D: .; DNA: TGTGCCAGCAGGGAGACAGGCCAGGGTTTTGTCGAGCAGTACTTC; CDR3: CASRETGQGFVEQYF
V: TRBV11-3; J: TRBJ2-5; size: many; length: 12; D: TRBD2; DNA: TGTGCCACCGGACTAGGCCAAGAGACCCAGTACTTC; CDR3: CATGLGQETQYF
V: TRBV12-5; J: TRBJ1-1; size: few; length: 18; D: TRBD1; DNA: TGTGCTAGTGGTTTGGATTGGACAGGGGGCCCTGGGGGCACTGAAGCTTTCTTT; CDR3: CASGLDWTGGPGGTEAFF
V: TRBV12-3/TRBV12-4; J: TRBJ1-5; size: many; length: 15; D: .; DNA: TGTGCCAGCAGTTTAGAGCAGGGTGGCAATCAGCCCCAGCATTTT; CDR3: CASSLEQGGNQPQHF
V: TRBV6-1; J: TRBJ2-1; size: few; length: 17; D: TRBD2; DNA: TGTGCCAGCAGTCGGGGACTAGCGGGTGCCTTACACAATGAGCAGTTCTTC; CDR3: CASSRGLAGALHNEQFF
V: TRBV19; J: TRBJ1-2; size: many; length: 15; D: .; DNA: TGTGCCAGTAGTATAGCCGAATCTCGGGACTATGGCTACACCTTC; CDR3: CASSIAESRDYGYTF
V: TRBV24-1; J: TRBJ2-6; size: many; length: 14; D: .; DNA: TGTGCCACCAGTACAGGGTCTGGGGCCAACGTCCTGACTTTC; CDR3: CATSTGSGANVLTF
V: TRBV7-9; J: TRBJ1-5; size: few; length: 15; D: TRBD1; DNA: TGTGCCAGCAGCCCAGGGGGCTCGGGCAATCAGCCCCAGCATTTT; CDR3: CASSPGGSGNQPQHF
V: TRBV5-6; J: TRBJ2-5; size: few; length: 16; D: .; DNA: TGTGCCAGCAGCTTGGGGCTAGGGGGGTTCCAAGAGACCCAGCACTTC; CDR3: CASSLGLGGFQETQHF
V: TRBV5-4; J: TRBJ1-6; size: .; length: 14; D: .; DNA: TGTGCCAGCAGCTTGGGGGGAGCTAATTCACCCCTCCACTTT; CDR3: CASSLGGANSPLHF
V: TRBV24-1; J: TRBJ2-7; size: many; length: 17; D: .; DNA: TGTGCCACCAGTGATTATACACGGGACGCGGGTCGGGACGAGCAGTACTTC; CDR3: CATSDYTRDAGRDEQYF
V: TRBV24-1; J: TRBJ2-2; size: few; length: 11; D: .; DNA: TGTGCCACCAGTGACAACCGGGAAATGTTTTTT; CDR3: CATSDNREMFF
V: TRBV14; J: TRBJ2-1; size: many; length: 14; D: .; DNA: TGTGCCAGCAGCCATTTGGACAAATACAATGAGCAGTTCTTC; CDR3: CASSHLDKYNEQFF
V: TRBV27; J: TRBJ1-2; size: many; length: 12; D: TRBD1; DNA: TGTGCCAGCAGGGAGACAGGGAGGGGCTACACCTTC; CDR3: CASRETGRGYTF
V: TRBV5-6; J: TRBJ2-7; size: few; length: 15; D: TRBD1; DNA: TGTGCCAGCAGCTTGATCTGGACAGGGGACTACGAGCAGTACTTC; CDR3: CASSLIWTGDYEQYF
V: TRBV30; J: TRBJ2-2; size: many; length: 15; D: .; DNA: TGTGCCTGGAGGCCCGGGACCCTGAACACCGGGGAGCTGTTTTTT; CDR3: CAWRPGTLNTGELFF